What follows is one T cell receptor beta chain and its context. In the PCR, 60 Vbeta and 13 Jbeta primers were used. The repertoire was sequenced with immunoSEQ multiplex PCR; TCRdb's copy has only in-frame clones and lacks some. The table lists approximately 140,000 clones, approximately 80% of them singletons, with more than 10% in the top ten. The record originates from a study of cytomegalovirus exposure and HLA in healthy donors. Sequencing was carried out using PBMCs. This receptor was identified in a middle-aged man in good health and CMV-seropositive.

The CDR3 DNA reads as TGTGCCACCCGGCCGGGAGGGTCCTCCTACAATGAGCAGTTCTTC. Translation gives CATRPGGSSYNEQFF. The rearrangement links TRBV15 to TRBJ2-1; 8 bases align to TRBD2. Germline V gives CDR1 LNHNV, CDR2 YYDKDF (reference sequence). The CDR3 totals 15 residues. The J segment lost 0 bases and the V segment lost 8 bases, leaving 6 bases of the junction unmatched.